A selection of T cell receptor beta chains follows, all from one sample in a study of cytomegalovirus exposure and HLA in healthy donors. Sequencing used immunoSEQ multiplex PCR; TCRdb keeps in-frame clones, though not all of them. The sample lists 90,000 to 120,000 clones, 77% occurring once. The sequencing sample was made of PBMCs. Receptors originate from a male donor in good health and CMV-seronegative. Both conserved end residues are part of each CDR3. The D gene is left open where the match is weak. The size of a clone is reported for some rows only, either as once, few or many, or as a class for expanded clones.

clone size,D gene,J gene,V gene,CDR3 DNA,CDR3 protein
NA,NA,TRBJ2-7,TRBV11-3,TGTGCCAGCAGCTTAGATGGGACATCCCGGTACGAGCAGTACTTC,CASSLDGTSRYEQYF
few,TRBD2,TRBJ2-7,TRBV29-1,TGCAGCGTTGAAGGGCTAGCGGGAGCGGGTAGTATCTTC,CSVEGLAGAGSIF
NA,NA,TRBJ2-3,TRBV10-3,TGTGCCATCAGTGAGTCGACTAGAACAGATACGCAGTATTTT,CAISESTRTDTQYF
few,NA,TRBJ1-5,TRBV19,TGTGCCAGTAGTTGGCGGGGAATAGGCCAGCCCCAGCATTTT,CASSWRGIGQPQHF
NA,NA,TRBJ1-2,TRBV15,TGTGCCACCAGTATCGGACAGCTCAGACCTCTCTATGGCTACACCTTC,CATSIGQLRPLYGYTF
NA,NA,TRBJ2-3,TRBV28,TGTGCCAGCAGTACCTCCAGGGCAAGCACAGATACGCAGTATTTT,CASSTSRASTDTQYF
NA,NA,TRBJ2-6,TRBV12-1,NA,CASSFIVGGGANVLTF
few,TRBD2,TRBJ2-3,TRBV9,TGTGCCAGCAGCGTAGCGGGGAGGGCCCATAGCACAGATACGCAGTATTTT,CASSVAGRAHSTDTQYF
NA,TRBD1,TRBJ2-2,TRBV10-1,TGCGCCAGCAGAGCCGGGACAGGCCCCACCGGGGAGCTGTTTTTT,CASRAGTGPTGELFF
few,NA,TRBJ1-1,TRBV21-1,TGTGCCAGCAGCACCGGACAGGGCGACACTGAAGCTTTCTTT,CASSTGQGDTEAFF
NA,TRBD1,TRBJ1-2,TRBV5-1,TGCGCCAGCAGCACCCCAGGGGGCGCAGATGGTGGCTACACCTTC,CASSTPGGADGGYTF
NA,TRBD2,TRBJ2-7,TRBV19,TGTGCCAGTAGTCCGACAGCGGGAGGCAACTCCTACGAGCAGTACTTC,CASSPTAGGNSYEQYF
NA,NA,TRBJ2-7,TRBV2,TGTGCCAGTGACAGCTCCTACGAGCAGTACTTC,CASDSSYEQYF
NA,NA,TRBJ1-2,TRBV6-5,TGTGCCAGCAGGAGAAGTGAAAACTATGGCTACACCTTC,CASRRSENYGYTF
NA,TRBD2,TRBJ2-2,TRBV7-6,TGTGCCAGCACCCTAGGCGCCCCGCGTCTAGCGGGAGGGACCGGGGAGCTGTTTTTT,CASTLGAPRLAGGTGELFF
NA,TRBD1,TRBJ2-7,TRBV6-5,TGTGCCAGCAGTTTCGACTCCGGGACAGGGTTCTACGAGCAGTACTTC,CASSFDSGTGFYEQYF
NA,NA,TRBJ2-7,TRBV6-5,TGTGCCAGCAGGCCCGGAGGTCCTGCCTACGAGCAGTACTTC,CASRPGGPAYEQYF
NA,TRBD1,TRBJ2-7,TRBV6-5,TGTGCCAGCAGTTATGGGACAGGGACGTACTTC,CASSYGTGTYF
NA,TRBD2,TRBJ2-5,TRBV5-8,TGTGCCAGCAGCTTGTTCCTAGCGGGAGGTCTTGGAGAGACCCAGTACTTC,CASSLFLAGGLGETQYF
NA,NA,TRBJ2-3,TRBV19,TGTGCCAGTAGTCCAACCGGGGTAGATACGCAGTATTTT,CASSPTGVDTQYF
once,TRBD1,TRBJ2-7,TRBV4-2,TGTGCCAGCAGCCACGGGACAGATTACGAGCAGTACTTC,CASSHGTDYEQYF
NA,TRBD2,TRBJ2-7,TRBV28,TGTGCCAGCAGTTCTAGCGGGCCGTCCTACGAGCAGTACTTC,CASSSSGPSYEQYF
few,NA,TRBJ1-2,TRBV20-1,TGCAGTGCCTTGACAGACTATGGCTACACCTTC,CSALTDYGYTF
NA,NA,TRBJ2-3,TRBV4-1,TGCGCCAGCAGCCAACGGGGGACAGGCACAGATACGCAGTATTTT,CASSQRGTGTDTQYF
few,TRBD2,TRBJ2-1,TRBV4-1,TGCGCCAGCAGCCTCAGGGGGACTAGCGGGAGGGCCCTCGATGAGCAGTTCTTC,CASSLRGTSGRALDEQFF
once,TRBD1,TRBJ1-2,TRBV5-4,TGTGCCAGCAGCGCATACAGGGGCGGCTATGGCTACACCTTC,CASSAYRGGYGYTF
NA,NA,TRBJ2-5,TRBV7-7,TGTGCCAGCAGCCGTGGGCGGGAAGAGACCCAGTACTTC,CASSRGREETQYF
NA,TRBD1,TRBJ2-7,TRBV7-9,TGTGCCAGCAGCAAAACTAGGACAGGGAGGTACGAGCAGTACTTC,CASSKTRTGRYEQYF
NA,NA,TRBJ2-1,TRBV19,TGTGCCAGTAACAGCGGCGACTACGACTACAATGAGCAGTTCTTC,CASNSGDYDYNEQFF
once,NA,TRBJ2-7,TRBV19,TGTGCCAGTAGTTATCAGGGAGGAGGCGAGCAGTACTTC,CASSYQGGGEQYF
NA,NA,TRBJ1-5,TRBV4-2,TGTGCCAGCAGCCAAGAGTCTGGACAGAGCAATCAGCCCCAGCATTTT,CASSQESGQSNQPQHF
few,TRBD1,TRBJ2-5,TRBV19,TGTGCCAGTAGTTTTGGGACAGGTTTACAAGAGACCCAGTACTTC,CASSFGTGLQETQYF
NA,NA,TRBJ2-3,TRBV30,TGTGCCTGGAGTGTACAATCCATGCGGCCTAGCACAGATACGCAGTATTTT,CAWSVQSMRPSTDTQYF
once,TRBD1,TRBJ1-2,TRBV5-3,TGTGCCAGAAGCTCATACAGGGGGCGTCTCCACTATGGCTACACCTTC,CARSSYRGRLHYGYTF
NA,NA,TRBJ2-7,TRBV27,TGTGCCAGAAGACACTACGAGCAGTACTTC,CARRHYEQYF
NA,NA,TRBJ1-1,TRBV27,TGTGCCAGCAGACATAGACAACAGAACACTGAAGCTTTCTTT,CASRHRQQNTEAFF
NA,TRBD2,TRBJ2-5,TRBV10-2,TGCGCCAGCAGCCGGAGATTAGCGGGACCGGAGACCCAGTACTTC,CASSRRLAGPETQYF
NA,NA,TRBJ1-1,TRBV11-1,TGTGCCAGCAGCTTAAGGAGGGGAACTGAAGCTTTCTTT,CASSLRRGTEAFF
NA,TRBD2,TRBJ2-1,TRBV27,TGTGCCAGCAGTCCGGGACTAGCGGGAGGATCCCCAGCCAATGAGCAGTTCTTC,CASSPGLAGGSPANEQFF
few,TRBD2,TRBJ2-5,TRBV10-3,TGTGCCATCAGTGAGAGTAGGGCTAGCGGGAAGATCGGGTACGAAGAGACCCAGTACTTC,CAISESRASGKIGYEETQYF
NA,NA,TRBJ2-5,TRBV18,TGTGCCAGCTCACCACTGCTGGGGGAGGCCCAGTACTTC,CASSPLLGEAQYF
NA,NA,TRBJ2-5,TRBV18,TGTGCCAGCTCGTACAGGAACACTCAAGAGACCCAGTACTTC,CASSYRNTQETQYF
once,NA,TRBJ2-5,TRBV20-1,TGCAGTGCTAGAGACAGAGAGACCCAGTACTTC,CSARDRETQYF
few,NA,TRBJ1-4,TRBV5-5,TGTGCCAGCAGCGTCGGGAAATGGGGAAGCGAAAAACTGTTTTTT,CASSVGKWGSEKLFF
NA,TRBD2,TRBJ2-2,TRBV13,TGTGCCAGCAGCCCCGGACTAGATAAAGATACTAACACCGGGGAGCTGTTTTTT,CASSPGLDKDTNTGELFF
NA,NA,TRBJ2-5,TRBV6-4,TGTGCCAGCAGTGACAGGGAAACAGGGACCCAGTACTTC,CASSDRETGTQYF
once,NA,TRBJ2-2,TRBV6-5,TGTGCCAGCAGTCCCCGGGTCACCGGGGAGCTGTTTTTT,CASSPRVTGELFF
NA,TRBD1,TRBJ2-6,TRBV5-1,TGCGCCAGCAGCTACGGGACAGGGTTACGTCCTGGGGCCAACGTCCTGACTTTC,CASSYGTGLRPGANVLTF
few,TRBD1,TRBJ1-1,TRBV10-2,TGCGCCAGCAAGACAGGGGTGCTGAACACTGAAGCTTTCTTT,CASKTGVLNTEAFF
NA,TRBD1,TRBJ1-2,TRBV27,TGTGCCAGCCGCCAGCCAGGGACAGGGAGCTATGGCTACACCTTC,CASRQPGTGSYGYTF
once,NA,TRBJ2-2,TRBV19,TGTGCCAGTAGTATCTCCGGGACTCTCACCGGGGAGCTGTTTTTT,CASSISGTLTGELFF
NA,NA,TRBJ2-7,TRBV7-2,TGTGCCAGCAGCTTAGTCACGGGGTTTAACTCCTACGAGCAGTACTTC,CASSLVTGFNSYEQYF
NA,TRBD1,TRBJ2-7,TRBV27,TGTGCCAGCAGTTCACCCCTGACAGGGGGCGAGTACGAGCAGTACTTC,CASSSPLTGGEYEQYF
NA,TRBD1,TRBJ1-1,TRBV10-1,TGCGCCAGCAGTGGGGGGACAGAGCACACTGAAGCTTTCTTT,CASSGGTEHTEAFF
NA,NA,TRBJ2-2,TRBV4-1,TGCGCCAGCAGCCGCCATGGACAGGGCAGGGACTACGGGGAGCTGTTTTTT,CASSRHGQGRDYGELFF
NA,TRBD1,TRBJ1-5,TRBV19,TGTGCCAGTAGTAGCTGGACAGGGCGCAATCAGCCCCAGCATTTT,CASSSWTGRNQPQHF
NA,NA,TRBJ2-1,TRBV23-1,TGCGCCAGCAGCCGAACCGGCCAGCGGGCCTACAATGAGCAGTTCTTC,CASSRTGQRAYNEQFF
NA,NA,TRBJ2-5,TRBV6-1,TGTGCCAGCAGTCCAGGGGGGCAAGAGACCCAGTACTTC,CASSPGGQETQYF
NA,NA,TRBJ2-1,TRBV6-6,TGTGCCAGCAGCCCGTTACAGGGCTATGAGCAGTTCTTC,CASSPLQGYEQFF